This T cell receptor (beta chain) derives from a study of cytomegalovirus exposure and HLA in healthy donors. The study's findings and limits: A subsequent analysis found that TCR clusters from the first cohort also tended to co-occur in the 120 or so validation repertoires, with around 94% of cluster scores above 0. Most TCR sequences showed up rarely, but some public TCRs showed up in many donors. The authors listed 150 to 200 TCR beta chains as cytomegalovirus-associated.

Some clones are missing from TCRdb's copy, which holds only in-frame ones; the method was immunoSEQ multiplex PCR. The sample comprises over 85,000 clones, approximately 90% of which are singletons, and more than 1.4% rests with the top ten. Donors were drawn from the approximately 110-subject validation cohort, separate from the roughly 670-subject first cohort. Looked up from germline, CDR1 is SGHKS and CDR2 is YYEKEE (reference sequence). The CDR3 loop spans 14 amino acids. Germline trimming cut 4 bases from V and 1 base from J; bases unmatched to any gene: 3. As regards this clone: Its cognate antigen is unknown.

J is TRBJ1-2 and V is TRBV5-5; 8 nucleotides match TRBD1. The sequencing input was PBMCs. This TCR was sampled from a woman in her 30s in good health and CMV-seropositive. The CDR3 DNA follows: TGTGCCAGCAGCCCGACAGGGGTTAACTATGGCTACACCTTC. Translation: CASSPTGVNYGYTF.